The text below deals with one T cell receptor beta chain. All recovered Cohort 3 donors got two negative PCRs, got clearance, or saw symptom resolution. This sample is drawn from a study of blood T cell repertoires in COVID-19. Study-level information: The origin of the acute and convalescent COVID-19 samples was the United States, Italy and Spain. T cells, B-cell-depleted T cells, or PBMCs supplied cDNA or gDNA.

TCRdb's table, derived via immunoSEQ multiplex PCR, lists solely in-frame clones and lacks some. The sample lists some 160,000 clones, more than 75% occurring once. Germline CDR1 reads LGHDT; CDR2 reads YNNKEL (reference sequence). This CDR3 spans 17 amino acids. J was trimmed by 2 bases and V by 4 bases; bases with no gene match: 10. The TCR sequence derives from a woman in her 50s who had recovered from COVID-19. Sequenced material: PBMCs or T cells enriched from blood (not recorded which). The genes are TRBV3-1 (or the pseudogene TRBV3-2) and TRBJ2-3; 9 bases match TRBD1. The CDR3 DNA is TGTGCCAGCAGCCCGCAACAGGGGGCGCGTTTCACAGATACGCAGTATTTT. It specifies CASSPQQGARFTDTQYF.